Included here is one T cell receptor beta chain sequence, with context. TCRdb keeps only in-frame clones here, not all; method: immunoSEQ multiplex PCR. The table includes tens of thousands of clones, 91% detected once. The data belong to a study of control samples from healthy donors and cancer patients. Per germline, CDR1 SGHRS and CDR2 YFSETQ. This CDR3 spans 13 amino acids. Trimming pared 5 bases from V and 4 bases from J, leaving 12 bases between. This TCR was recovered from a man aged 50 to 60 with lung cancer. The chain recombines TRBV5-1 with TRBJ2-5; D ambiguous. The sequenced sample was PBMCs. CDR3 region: CASRIGIGETQYF. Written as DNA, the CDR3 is TGCGCCAGCAGAATAGGTATCGGAGAGACCCAGTACTTC.